This entry lists 24 T cell receptor beta chains sequenced from one sample in a study of T-cell reconstitution after alpha-beta-depleted transplantation in children. Construction of the TCRbeta library involved unique molecular identifiers. Using its own MiXCR run on the PCR reads, TCRdb lists one record per CDR3 protein. The table has about 240,000 distinct CDR3 sequences, about a quarter seen once. This specimen consisted of PBMCs, obtained before TCRalphabeta/CD19-depleted stem cell transplant. The receptors originated from a girl aged 2 to 10 with Fanconi anemia, due to receive a stem cell transplant.

This sequence joins TRBV29-1 and TRBJ2-3, with TRBD1 identical over 7 bases. Looked up from germline, CDR1 is SQVTM and CDR2 is ANQGSEA. V lost 5 bases to trimming and J lost 1 base; unmatched junction nucleotides: 12. The CDR3 runs 16 residues. The chain's CDR3 is CSVQGKHRGGTDTQYF. The CDR3 nucleotides are TGCAGCGTTCAGGGAAAGCACAGGGGAGGCACAGATACGCAGTATTTT.

This chain links TRBV20-1 with TRBJ1-5, with 8 nucleotides matching TRBD1. After removal of 5 bases from V and 4 bases from J, the junction contained 10 bases not matched to a gene. The CDR3 is 15 amino acids. The germline V gene encodes CDR1 DFQATT and CDR2 SNEGSKA (reference sequence). CDR3 sequence reads: CSAAPSGTGNQPQHF. CDR3 bases: TGCAGTGCTGCCCCGTCCGGGACAGGTAATCAGCCCCAGCATTTT.

The chain joins TRBV20-1 to TRBJ2-1; 7 bases match TRBD1. The CDR3 spans 12 residues. Germline V gene lookup returns CDR1 DFQATT and CDR2 SNEGSKA (reference sequence). J was trimmed by 8 bases and V by 4 bases; bases with no gene match: 5. CDR3 nucleotides: TGCAGTGCTAAGACAGGGAGTGATGAGCAGTTCTTC. Protein sequence: CSAKTGSDEQFF.

The chain is built from TRBV2 and TRBJ2-3; perhaps TRBD2 as D (5 bases). Trimming took 3 bases from V and 4 from J, leaving 5 bases between them. This CDR3 contains 12 residues. Germline assignment: CDR1 SNHLY and CDR2 FYNNEI. The chain's CDR3 is CASSERADTQYF. The CDR3 DNA is TGTGCCAGCAGTGAGAGGGCAGATACGCAGTATTTT. The whole variable domain, remainder taken from reference TRBV2 and TRBJ2-3, is EPEVTQTPSHQVTQMGQEVILRCVPISNHLYFYWYRQILGQKVEFLVSFYNNEISEKSEIFDDQFSVERPDGSNFTLKIRSTKLEDSAMYFCASSERADTQYFGPGTRLTVL.

The chain combines TRBV27 with TRBJ2-2; D gene uncertain. This CDR3 is 15 amino acids long. V dropped 5 bases and J dropped 6 bases, with 16 bases sitting between them. Germline lookup yields CDR1 MNHEY and CDR2 SMNVEV (reference sequence). This CDR3 is CASSRGTPGPGELFF. The DNA of the CDR3 is TGTGCCAGCAGTCGAGGCACCCCAGGCCCCGGGGAGCTGTTTTTT.

This clonotype was observed at least ten times. CDR3 in amino acids: CAWTAGTDTQYF. The CDR3 DNA reads TGTGCCTGGACAGCGGGCACAGATACGCAGTATTTT. The rearrangement links TRBV30 to TRBJ2-3, with D possibly being TRBD2 (5 bases). V was cut by 4 bases and J by 1 base, with 6 bases left in between. CDR1 and CDR2 (germline): GTSNPN, SVGIG (reference sequence). CDR3 length equals 12 residues.

This clonotype was seen repeatedly, ten times or more. This chain links TRBV20-1 with TRBJ2-3; 10 bases are a match to TRBD2. This CDR3 has 17 amino acids. From germline, CDR1 is DFQATT and CDR2 SNEGSKA (reference sequence). The trim removed 0 bases at V and 4 bases at J, leaving 10 bases unmatched. The CDR3 loop is CSARDPWLAGVPDTQYF. DNA of the CDR3: TGCAGTGCTAGAGATCCTTGGCTAGCGGGAGTTCCAGATACGCAGTATTTT.

This clonotype was recorded once. J is TRBJ2-2 and V is TRBV12-3 or TRBV12-4; maybe TRBD1 (5 bases). V was trimmed by 3 bases and J by 4 bases, leaving 18 bases between them. The CDR3 covers 17 residues. The DNA for the CDR3 is TGTGCCAGCAGTTTTCCGATTGGGGCCAGTAGCACCGGGGAGCTGTTTTTT. Residues: CASSFPIGASSTGELFF.

This clonotype was counted at least ten times. This sequence joins TRBV5-1 and TRBJ1-1, with TRBD1 identical over 7 bases. V lost 3 bases and J lost 1; bases outside the gene matches: 3. Germline values: CDR1 SGHRS, CDR2 YFSETQ. The CDR3 sequence is 14 residues long. The CDR3 nucleotides are TGCGCCAGCAGCTGGAGACAGGGGAACACTGAAGCTTTCTTT. It codes for CASSWRQGNTEAFF.

The V gene is TRBV10-3, the J gene TRBJ2-7; 7 bases are shared with TRBD1. The CDR3 spans 15 residues. Germline-derived CDR1 and CDR2 are ENHRY and SYGVKD. The V gene end was trimmed by 4 bases and the J gene end by 4 bases; junction bases not matched to a gene: 10. The CDR3 DNA sequence: TGTGCCATCAGTGCCCCGGGACAGTTCCTTTACGAGCAGTACTTC. Encoded protein: CAISAPGQFLYEQYF.

This clonotype was seen a handful of times. The CDR3 reads CASSSTGQLDEQFF. DNA for the CDR3: TGTGCCAGCAGTTCGACAGGGCAGCTCGATGAGCAGTTCTTC. The chain couples TRBV12-3 or TRBV12-4 to TRBJ2-1; 7 bases match TRBD1. V was clipped by 4 bases and J by 8 bases; unmatched bases: 8. The CDR3 runs 14 residues.

The chain employs TRBV5-1 and TRBJ2-1; 7 positions match TRBD2. J was trimmed by 4 bases and V by 1 base; bases with no gene match: 8. Germline V gives CDR1 SGHRS, CDR2 YFSETQ. The CDR3 is made up of 16 amino acids. The CDR3 reads CASSLRAGVGYNEQFF. CDR3 nucleotide sequence: TGCGCCAGCAGCTTGCGTGCGGGAGTAGGGTACAATGAGCAGTTCTTC.

The chain carries TRBV19 and TRBJ2-1, with D perhaps TRBD1 (5 bases). The CDR3 sequence is 12 residues long. V was cut by 7 bases and J by 9 bases, with 13 bases left in between. CDR1 and CDR2 from the germline V gene are LNHDA and SQIVND (reference sequence). This CDR3 reads CASMTESGEQFF. In DNA, the CDR3 is TGTGCCAGTATGACAGAGTCGGGTGAGCAGTTCTTC.

This clonotype was observed a handful of times. The genes are TRBV13 and TRBJ2-7; a possible D gene is TRBD1 (5 bases). The CDR3 consists of 17 residues. Germline-derived CDR1 and CDR2 are PRHDT and FYEKMQ (reference sequence). Between the trimmed V and J ends, which lost 1 base and 11 bases, there was a span of 27 bases. CDR3 residues: CASSLAVNGNSPSQEYF. CDR3 nucleotide sequence: TGTGCCAGCAGCTTAGCGGTTAACGGTAACAGCCCATCACAGGAGTACTTC.

J is TRBJ2-3 and V is TRBV27, with a tentative D call TRBD2 (5 bases). This CDR3 region has 16 residues. Germline assignment: CDR1 MNHEY and CDR2 SMNVEV (reference sequence). V was pared by 0 bases and J by 0 bases, with 10 bases between. This CDR3 reads CASSLSGSGSTDTQYF. In nucleotides, the CDR3 is TGTGCCAGCAGTTTATCCGGCAGCGGAAGCACAGATACGCAGTATTTT.

A word on this clonotype: A read error is possible here, since a much larger clone lies one base away. The V gene is TRBV4-2, the J gene TRBJ2-3; D is uncertain. In germline, CDR1 is LGHNA, CDR2 YNFKEQ. V was trimmed by 2 bases and J by 7 bases, leaving 4 bases between them. CDR3 length: 11 residues. The DNA for the CDR3 is TGTGCCAGCAGCCAACTATATACGCAGTATTTT. Its translation is CASSQLYTQYF.

The chain is built from TRBV20-1 and TRBJ2-7; 7 bases match TRBD1. V gave up 3 bases and J gave up 2 bases; unmatched junction bases: 4. The CDR3 has 13 amino acids. The germline V gene encodes CDR1 DFQATT and CDR2 SNEGSKA (reference sequence). The CDR3 bases are TGCAGTGCTAGCTGGGACAGAACCTACGAGCAGTACTTC. It translates to CSASWDRTYEQYF.

This clonotype showed up many times. This chain joins TRBV7-6 and TRBJ2-1; TRBD2 matches 10 bases. The CDR3 has 16 residues. Germline CDR1 and CDR2: SGHVS and FNYEAQ. Trimming at V came to 0 bases and at J to 10 bases, leaving 9 bases not matched to a gene. DNA of the CDR3: TGTGCCAGCAGCTTAGCTCTGACTAGCGGGTCCCAAGAGCAGTTCTTC. It specifies CASSLALTSGSQEQFF.

This clonotype was recorded at least ten times. The V gene is TRBV5-4, the J gene TRBJ2-7; D may correspond to TRBD1 or TRBD2 (5 bases each). This CDR3 is 15 amino acids long. V lost 4 bases and J 4 bases, leaving 18 bases between the germline ends. In germline, CDR1 is SGHNT, CDR2 YYREEE (reference sequence). DNA of the CDR3: TGTGCCAGCAGCCCAATCCGGGACGGCCTATACGAGCAGTACTTC. Protein: CASSPIRDGLYEQYF. The full variable domain, its missing parts supplied by reference TRBV5-4 and TRBJ2-7, is ETGVTQSPTHLIKTRGQQVTLRCSSQSGHNTVSWYQQALGQGPQFIFQYYREEENGRGNFPPRFSGLQFPNYSSELNVNALELDDSALYLCASSPIRDGLYEQYFGPGTRLTVT.

This clonotype showed up just a few times. V gene TRBV7-2 combines with J gene TRBJ2-5; D might be TRBD1 or TRBD2, each matching 6 bases. This CDR3 has 14 amino acids. The V gene's germline CDR1 is SGHTA and CDR2 FQGNSA. V was clipped by 3 bases and J by 2 bases, with 10 bases between them. CDR3: CASSFGGQQETQYF. The DNA of the CDR3 is TGTGCCAGCAGCTTCGGGGGCCAACAAGAGACCCAGTACTTC.

V gene TRBV3-1 combines with J gene TRBJ2-3; the D is unclear. Between the trimmed V and J ends, which lost 1 base and 6 bases, there was a span of 8 bases. The CDR3 loop spans 13 amino acids. Germline assignment: CDR1 LGHDT and CDR2 YNNKEL (reference sequence). The CDR3 region is CASSQVGVDTQYF. CDR3 in DNA: TGTGCCAGCAGCCAAGTTGGTGTGGATACGCAGTATTTT.

This clonotype was recorded a few times. The CDR3 nucleotides read TGCGCCAGCAGCTTGTCCAGGGGGCAAGGATGGGAAAAACTGTTTTTT. Protein: CASSLSRGQGWEKLFF. The chain couples TRBV5-1 to TRBJ1-4; 8 nucleotides line up with TRBD1. The ends lost 1 base at V and 8 bases at J; junction bases unmatched: 10. Germline V gives CDR1 SGHRS, CDR2 YFSETQ. The CDR3 runs to 16 residues.

This clonotype was picked up many times. V and J are TRBV10-3 and TRBJ2-3; D may be TRBD1 or TRBD2 (5 bases each). CDR1 is ENHRY and CDR2 is SYGVKD in the germline V gene. Trimming removed 6 bases from V and 4 bases from J, with 14 bases in between. This CDR3 is 14 amino acids long. Here the CDR3 reads CAIRKQEAADTQYF. CDR3 sequence (DNA): TGTGCCATCAGGAAACAGGAAGCGGCAGATACGCAGTATTTT.

Ten or more counts support this clonotype. The CDR3 loop is CASSYRQGDYEQYF. In DNA, the CDR3 is TGTGCCAGCAGTTACCGGCAGGGAGACTACGAGCAGTACTTC. The chain carries TRBV6-5 and TRBJ2-7; D might be TRBD1 or TRBD2, each matching 5 bases. CDR3 size: 14 residues. V was cut by 2 bases and J by 3 bases, with 11 bases left in between. Looked up from germline, CDR1 is MNHEY and CDR2 is SVGAGI.